This TCR beta chain was profiled in a study of shared clonotypes between healthy human individuals. Germline CDR1 is KGHSH and CDR2 is LQKENI. Deletions cut 4 bases from V and 3 bases from J, with 7 bases between. The CDR3 is made up of 13 amino acids. For this clone: Antigen specificity is unknown.

Findings and caveats of the study: Measured sharing among donors was expected to vary with sequencing depth. Relative to clonotypes present in all four donors, those not shared had lower generation probabilities.

Using 200 ng DNA, 32,000 or so T cell genomes, the sorted-subset replicate PCRs were run. Data came from immunoSEQ multiplex PCR; TCRdb stores just in-frame clones and leaves some out. The data contain hundreds of thousands of clones, approximately 79% of them seen just once; the ten biggest clones take up roughly 1.7%. The receptor was derived from a woman aged 25 to 39 in good health. This sequence joins TRBV18 and TRBJ1-5; tentative D call: TRBD1 (6 bases). The specimen sequenced was memory CD4+ T cells sorted from blood. Subset noted: CD45RA-negative fraction. CDR3 in DNA: TGTGCCAGCTCACGGACAGTCAATCAGCCCCAGCATTTT. It codes for CASSRTVNQPQHF.